This entry lists 13 T cell receptor beta chains sequenced from one sample in a study of blood T cell repertoires in COVID-19. Produced via immunoSEQ multiplex PCR; TCRdb's table is partial and in-frame only. The sample includes some 110,000 clones, around four fifths of them seen just once. Sequenced sample: peripheral blood. The source of these receptors is a man younger than 45 with acute or convalescent COVID-19.

This CDR3 is CASSDRMGATGGKLFF. CDR3 DNA: TGCGCCAGCAGTGATAGGATGGGGGCGACGGGGGGAAAACTGTTTTTT. The V gene is TRBV10-2, the J gene TRBJ1-4; possibly TRBD1 for D (6 bases). Between the trimmed V and J ends, which lost 3 bases and 10 bases, there was a span of 21 bases. CDR1 WSHSY and CDR2 SAAADI come from the germline V gene. The CDR3 runs 16 residues.

The V and J genes are TRBV5-6 and TRBJ2-1; 13 bases fit TRBD2. V dropped 4 bases and J dropped 0; count of bases not matched to a gene: 10. CDR1 and CDR2 (germline): SGHDT, YYEEEE. The CDR3 length is 19 residues. CDR3 residues: CASSLITWTSGSSYNEQFF. CDR3 coding DNA: TGTGCCAGCAGCCTAATAACGTGGACTAGCGGGAGCTCCTACAATGAGCAGTTCTTC.

The chain recombines TRBV19 with TRBJ2-2; D unclear. The V end lost 5 bases, the J end lost 7 bases, and 11 bases lay between the germline ends. Germline loops: CDR1 LNHDA, CDR2 SQIVND (reference sequence). The CDR3 is made up of 13 amino acids. The CDR3 DNA reads as TGTGCCAGTAGTCGAAACGGGTACGGGGAGCTGTTTTTT. Amino acid sequence: CASSRNGYGELFF.

This chain uses TRBV16 with TRBJ1-1; 9 bases align to TRBD1. Losses at the gene ends were 4 bases for V and 0 bases for J; bases not matched to a gene: 6. CDR3 length equals 16 residues. Germline lookup yields CDR1 KGHSY and CDR2 FQNENV. DNA for the CDR3: TGTGCCAGCAGCCCCCCAGGACAGGGGTTGAACACTGAAGCTTTCTTT. Amino acid sequence: CASSPPGQGLNTEAFF. The whole variable domain, filled in from reference TRBV16 and TRBJ1-1, reads GEEVAQTPKHLVRGEGQKAKLYCAPIKGHSYVFWYQQVLKNEFKFLISFQNENVFDETGMPKERFSAKCLPNSPCSLEIQATKLEDSAVYFCASSPPGQGLNTEAFFGQGTRLTVV.

V gene TRBV6-1 combines with J gene TRBJ1-1; 8 bases are shared with TRBD1. Germline V CDR1 and CDR2: MNHNS, SASEGT. This CDR3 region has 13 residues. V lost 3 bases, J lost 5 bases, and 2 bases stayed unmatched. The DNA of the CDR3 is TGTGCCAGCAGTGAGGACAGGGTTACTGAAGCTTTCTTT. It translates to CASSEDRVTEAFF.

CDR3 DNA: TGTGCCAGCAGCTTGGGAGGGCCGAAACTTCGAGGCTACACCTTC. The encoded protein is CASSLGGPKLRGYTF. This chain joins TRBV5-4 and TRBJ1-2, with D hard to call. There are 15 residues in the CDR3. Germline CDR1 is SGHNT and CDR2 is YYREEE (reference sequence). V lost 0 bases, J lost 8 bases, and 17 bases lay in between.

V is TRBV12-3 or TRBV12-4 and J is TRBJ2-7, with TRBD1 identical over 7 bases. With V trimmed by 9 bases and J by 3 bases, 8 bases remained unmatched. This CDR3 spans 13 amino acids. Here the CDR3 DNA reads TGTGCCAGTAGGGACAGTATAAACTACGAGCAGTACTTC. Its protein is CASRDSINYEQYF.

This clone has only a few counts. J is TRBJ1-5 and V is TRBV19, with D possibly matching TRBD1 (5 bases). Looked up from germline, CDR1 is LNHDA and CDR2 is SQIVND (reference sequence). Trimming stripped 4 bases from V and 0 bases from J, with 10 bases between. This CDR3 region has 15 residues. The CDR3 region has the DNA TGTGCCAGTAGTACAGGGCCTTATAGCAATCAGCCCCAGCATTTT. As protein: CASSTGPYSNQPQHF.

The V call is TRBV10-2, the J call TRBJ2-1; 11 bases agree with TRBD2. V lost 3 bases and J lost 7; bases outside the gene matches: 8. Germline V lookup: CDR1 WSHSY, CDR2 SAAADI. This CDR3 contains 16 residues. CDR3 residues: CASSDPGASGRNEQFF. CDR3 bases: TGCGCCAGCAGTGACCCGGGGGCTAGCGGGAGGAATGAGCAGTTCTTC.

The genes are TRBV5-4 and TRBJ1-2; possible D gene TRBD1, 6 bases. V lost 0 bases to trimming and J lost 4 bases, with 13 bases between them. The CDR3 contains 15 residues. The germline gives CDR1 SGHNT, CDR2 YYREEE (reference sequence). DNA for the CDR3: TGTGCCAGCAGCTTGGACGTCCAGGGGAGCTATGGCTACACCTTC. It is translated as CASSLDVQGSYGYTF. The variable domain in full, completed from reference TRBV5-4 and TRBJ1-2, reads ETGVTQSPTHLIKTRGQQVTLRCSSQSGHNTVSWYQQALGQGPQFIFQYYREEENGRGNFPPRFSGLQFPNYSSELNVNALELDDSALYLCASSLDVQGSYGYTFGSGTRLTVV.

This chain joins TRBV7-3 and TRBJ1-1; D remains unclear. The CDR3 loop spans 13 amino acids. The V end was cut by 5 bases, the J end by 1 base, with 8 bases between. Looked up from germline, CDR1 is SGHTA and CDR2 is FQGTGA. This chain's CDR3 is CASSQTRNTEAFF. The CDR3 region has the DNA TGTGCCAGCAGCCAAACGAGGAACACTGAAGCTTTCTTT.

The rearrangement links TRBV7-8 to TRBJ1-3, with D tentatively TRBD1 (6 bases). The CDR3 consists of 15 residues. Germline assignment: CDR1 SGHVS and CDR2 FQNEAQ. V was shortened by 0 bases and J by 2 bases, with 8 bases between the two germline ends. CDR3 region: CASSLAGTTGNTIYF. The CDR3 bases are TGTGCCAGCAGCTTAGCTGGGACAACTGGAAACACCATATATTTT.

This clone was detected once. The chain carries TRBV6-5 and TRBJ2-7, with 7 nucleotides matching TRBD2. The V gene end was trimmed by 7 bases and the J gene end by 5 bases; junction bases not matched to a gene: 11. The CDR3 runs to 14 residues. Looked up from germline, CDR1 is MNHEY and CDR2 is SVGAGI. CDR3 nucleotide sequence: TGTGCCAGCAACCCCGGGTGGGAGGGCCACGAGCAGTACGTC. Residues: CASNPGWEGHEQYV.